These 17 T cell receptor beta chains were sequenced from one sample in a study of control samples from healthy donors and cancer patients. This table comes from immunoSEQ multiplex PCR, and its TCRdb copy is limited to in-frame clones, with some not included. The sample has 60,000 or so clones; 88% are singletons. The source material was blood. The receptor source for this set is a man between 45 and 60 years old in good health.

The rearrangement uses TRBV6-2 or TRBV6-3 and TRBJ1-3, with 7 bases aligning to TRBD1. Germline trimming cut 2 bases from V and 0 bases from J; bases unmatched to any gene: 10. Germline V gene lookup returns CDR1 MNHEY and CDR2 SVGEGT. The CDR3 length is 18 residues. Here the CDR3 DNA reads TGTGCCAGCAGTTACGTTTGGGACAGCTCGGACTCTGGAAACACCATATATTTT. Encoded protein: CASSYVWDSSDSGNTIYF.

This clone was observed once. This chain connects TRBV28 to TRBJ2-3; D is perhaps TRBD1 (6 bases). Germline V gene data show CDR1 as MDHEN and CDR2 as SYDVKM. V was clipped by 6 bases and J by 3 bases, with 16 bases between them. This CDR3 contains 15 residues. The CDR3 nucleotides are TGTGCCAGCAGCCTCAGGGGAGTGGAGACAGATACGCAGTATTTT. Translated, it gives CASSLRGVETDTQYF.

This clone was recorded a few times. The chain is built from TRBV5-8 and TRBJ2-5; 8 bases line up with TRBD2. With V trimmed by 4 bases and J by 5 bases, 16 bases remained unmatched. Per germline, CDR1 SGHTS and CDR2 YDEGEE. The CDR3 length is 17 residues. In DNA form, the CDR3 reads TGTGCCAGCAGCGCAACTCTCGGCGGGAGGTTGGGTGAGACCCAGTACTTC. It encodes CASSATLGGRLGETQYF.

The chain carries TRBV19 and TRBJ2-2, with 7 bases fitting TRBD2. The trim removed 4 bases at V and 6 bases at J, leaving 5 bases unmatched. The CDR3 contains 14 residues. Germline loops: CDR1 LNHDA, CDR2 SQIVND (reference sequence). This CDR3 is CASSSDSGAGELFF. The DNA of the CDR3 is TGTGCCAGTAGTAGCGACAGCGGGGCCGGGGAGCTGTTTTTT.

In its sample, this clone was seen a few times. This rearrangement joins TRBV12-3 or TRBV12-4 to TRBJ1-2, with D possibly matching TRBD1 (5 bases). The CDR3 is 12 residues long. Trimming shortened V by 5 bases and J by 2 bases, and 6 bases separated the two germline ends. The DNA of the CDR3 is TGTGCCAGCAGTGGGGCGAACTATGGCTACACCTTC. It encodes CASSGANYGYTF.

In its sample, this clone ranks as medium-sized. CDR3: CASSVGGQINEQFF. In DNA, the CDR3 is TGTGCCAGCTCAGTCGGGGGGCAGATCAATGAGCAGTTCTTC. V usage is TRBV2 and J usage is TRBJ2-1, with D possibly matching TRBD2 (7 bases). This CDR3 has 14 residues. Germline V gives CDR1 SNHLY, CDR2 FYNNEI. V gave up 8 bases and J gave up 6 bases, with 17 bases separating them. The variable domain in full, completed from reference TRBV2 and TRBJ2-1, reads EPEVTQTPSHQVTQMGQEVILRCVPISNHLYFYWYRQILGQKVEFLVSFYNNEISEKSEIFDDQFSVERPDGSNFTLKIRSTKLEDSAMYFCASSVGGQINEQFFGPGTRLTVL.

J is TRBJ2-1 and V is TRBV6-5, with a tentative D call TRBD1 (7 bases). V gave up 7 bases and J gave up 10 bases, with 20 bases separating them. CDR3 length equals 14 residues. The germline gives CDR1 MNHEY, CDR2 SVGAGI. The CDR3 DNA follows: TGTGCCAGCACCCAGGGGGGTCGGTTCGGAGAGCAGTTCTTC. It translates to CASTQGGRFGEQFF.

The chain joins TRBV7-2 to TRBJ1-3; D gene unclear. Germline CDR1 is SGHTA and CDR2 is FQGNSA. Trimming shortened V by 2 bases and J by 4 bases, and 6 bases separated the two germline ends. The CDR3 is 13 residues long. The CDR3 loop reads CASSLFQGNTIYF. CDR3 in DNA: TGTGCCAGCAGCTTATTTCAAGGAAACACCATATATTTT. Complete variable domain (other parts from reference TRBV7-2 and TRBJ1-3): GAGVSQSPSNKVTEKGKDVELRCDPISGHTALYWYRQSLGQGLEFLIYFQGNSAPDKSGLPSDRFSAERTGGSVSTLTIQRTQQEDSAVYLCASSLFQGNTIYFGEGSWLTVV.

The V gene is TRBV27, the J gene TRBJ1-3, with 8 positions matching TRBD1. Germline CDR1 MNHEY, CDR2 SMNVEV (reference sequence). CDR3 length: 17 amino acids. Losses at the gene ends were 5 bases for V and 0 bases for J; bases not matched to a gene: 9. The CDR3 DNA reads TGTGCCAGCAGTCCTAACCCACAGGGGGGCTCTGGAAACACCATATATTTT. Its protein is CASSPNPQGGSGNTIYF.

The chain couples TRBV24-1 to TRBJ2-7; D unclear. Germline CDR1 KGHDR, CDR2 SFDVKD. V gave up 4 bases and J gave up 2 bases, with 11 bases separating them. The CDR3 is 14 residues long. The CDR3 here is CATSDPGRAYEQYF. CDR3 nucleotides: TGTGCCACCAGTGACCCTGGACGGGCCTACGAGCAGTACTTC.

In this sample, this clone turned up once. The J gene is TRBJ1-4, the V gene TRBV3-1 (or the pseudogene TRBV3-2); D call uncertain. This CDR3 has 15 residues. The V and J ends lost 4 bases and 3 bases respectively, with 12 bases between them. Germline CDR1 reads LGHDT; CDR2 reads YNNKEL (reference sequence). The CDR3 is CASSRSDVANEKLFF. CDR3 sequence (DNA): TGTGCCAGCAGCCGGTCGGATGTCGCTAATGAAAAACTGTTTTTT.

The chain carries TRBV4-1 and TRBJ2-5; D gene uncertain. This CDR3 has 15 amino acids. Germline assignment: CDR1 MGHRA and CDR2 YSYEKL. Trimming removed 0 bases at V and 4 bases at J, with 12 bases between. The CDR3: CASSQDRGGSETQYF. The CDR3 coding sequence is TGCGCCAGCAGCCAAGATAGAGGCGGATCAGAGACCCAGTACTTC.

The chain joins TRBV5-1 to TRBJ2-7, with a tentative D call TRBD2 (6 bases). The germline CDR1 and CDR2 sequences are SGHRS and YFSETQ. Trimming took 2 bases from V and 3 from J, leaving 12 bases between them. The CDR3 extends over 14 amino acids. The CDR3, as DNA: TGCGCCAGCAGCTTCTCGGGAGAGTTCTACGAGCAGTACTTC. Its protein product is CASSFSGEFYEQYF.

CDR3 DNA: TGTGCCAGCAGCTTGGCCCAGTCCGCCTACGAGCAGTACTTC. It specifies CASSLAQSAYEQYF. The rearrangement joins TRBV5-6 to TRBJ2-7, with D unclear. Trimming shortened V by 0 bases and J by 2 bases, and 9 bases separated the two germline ends. The CDR3 has 14 residues. Looked up from germline, CDR1 is SGHDT and CDR2 is YYEEEE.

Of note for this clone: The identical CDR3 is also encoded by other nucleotide sequences in the sample. The chain carries TRBV7-3 and TRBJ1-1; no firm D call. Trimming cost V 2 bases and J 3 bases, with 7 bases left between them. The CDR3 has 13 residues. The germline CDR1 and CDR2 sequences are SGHTA and FQGTGA. The CDR3 spells CASSLQQDTEAFF. In nucleotides, the CDR3 is TGTGCCAGCAGCTTACAGCAGGACACTGAAGCTTTCTTT.

The V gene is TRBV12-5, the J gene TRBJ2-6; a weak D match, TRBD2 (5 bases). CDR3 size: 18 residues. The V gene's germline CDR1 is LGHNT and CDR2 FRNRAP. V lost 0 bases and J lost 0, with 12 bases in between. In nucleotides, the CDR3 is TGTGCTAGTGGTTTGGTTACGGGGTGGAGCTCTGGGGCCAACGTCCTGACTTTC. Translating gives CASGLVTGWSSGANVLTF.

The V call is TRBV27, the J call TRBJ1-5; D is ambiguous. There are 12 residues in the CDR3. Trimming pared 8 bases from V and 2 bases from J, leaving 7 bases between. Germline V gives CDR1 MNHEY, CDR2 SMNVEV (reference sequence). CDR3 DNA sequence: TGTGCCAGCGGTAGGGGCAATCAGCCCCAGCATTTT. Translation gives CASGRGNQPQHF.